This TCR beta chain comes out of a study of blood T cell repertoires in COVID-19. On the study more broadly: In each case, the material was cDNA or gDNA derived from T cells, B-cell-depleted T cells, or PBMCs.

The assay was immunoSEQ multiplex PCR, and TCRdb's table has in-frame clones only and misses some. The data contain 150,000 to 200,000 clones, about 79% of them singletons. The V end lost 5 bases, the J end lost 8 bases, and 17 bases lay between the germline ends. The V gene's germline CDR1 is SNHLY and CDR2 FYNNEI. CDR3 length: 14 amino acids. The source is a woman in her seventies with acute or convalescent COVID-19. The chain combines TRBV2 with TRBJ2-3, with unresolved D. The sequenced sample was peripheral blood. CDR3 coding DNA: TGTGCCAGCAGTATGGATGAGTGGTCAGGTACGCAGTATTTT. Translated, it gives CASSMDEWSGTQYF. The full variable domain, its missing parts supplied by reference TRBV2 and TRBJ2-3, is EPEVTQTPSHQVTQMGQEVILRCVPISNHLYFYWYRQILGQKVEFLVSFYNNEISEKSEIFDDQFSVERPDGSNFTLKIRSTKLEDSAMYFCASSMDEWSGTQYFGPGTRLTVL.